This T cell receptor (beta chain) was sequenced for a study of blood T cell repertoires in COVID-19. At the level of the study: Italy, Spain and the United States were the sources of the convalescent and acute COVID-19 samples. In each case, the material was cDNA or gDNA derived from T cells, B-cell-depleted T cells, or PBMCs.

CDR3 length equals 14 residues. The germline CDR1 and CDR2 sequences are SNHLY and FYNNEI. V lost 6 bases and J lost 4, with 12 bases in between. TCRdb keeps only in-frame clones here, not all; method: immunoSEQ multiplex PCR. Of approximately 530,000 clones in the sample, around nine tenths were seen once. This clone was found once. This clonotype originated in a woman aged 45-65 years with COVID-19, enrolled during active disease. This chain uses TRBV2 with TRBJ2-2; TRBD1 might be the D (5 bases). What was sequenced was peripheral blood. The CDR3 spells CASRGAGFTGELFF. For the CDR3, the DNA is TGTGCCAGCAGAGGGGCAGGGTTCACCGGGGAGCTGTTTTTT.